A single T cell receptor (beta chain) is shown here with its context. Its antigen is as yet unknown. In TCRdb, the 5' RACE reads were re-called with MiXCR into one record per CDR3 protein. The repertoire holds 230,000 or so distinct CDR3 sequences, with about 8.9% as singletons. The CDR3 runs to 14 residues. Germline V lookup: CDR1 ENHRY, CDR2 SYGVKD. J was trimmed by 5 bases and V by 7 bases; bases with no gene match: 7. This sample was taken from a study of identical twins. General study results and limits: There was an excess of low generation probability in the out-of-frame alpha sequences that twins shared.

A further study also used this sample, focusing on yellow fever vaccine responses in identical twins.

Material: CD8+ T cells sorted from blood. The receptor's source is a woman younger than 30 in good health. This chain links TRBV10-3 with TRBJ2-1, with 8 bases aligning to TRBD2. CDR3 coding DNA: TGTGCCATCAAAGACGGGAGGGCCGACAATGAGCAGTTCTTC. This gives the protein CAIKDGRADNEQFF.